These 21 T cell receptor beta chains came from one sample sequenced in a study of blood T cell repertoires in COVID-19. Assay: immunoSEQ multiplex PCR; the TCRdb copy retains only in-frame clones and omits some. The table has 200,000 to 250,000 clones, around nine tenths seen once. The sample consisted of PBMCs or T cells enriched from blood (not recorded which). The receptor set was obtained from a woman in her 30s who had been exposed to COVID-19.

J is TRBJ2-7 and V is TRBV5-1, with TRBD1 matching over 7 bases. The CDR3 sequence is 14 residues long. The V and J ends lost 1 base and 2 bases, in that order; junction bases with no gene match: 3. Germline CDR1 and CDR2: SGHRS and YFSETQ. CDR3 loop: CASSLQDRPYEQYF. DNA of the CDR3: TGCGCCAGCAGCTTGCAGGACAGGCCCTACGAGCAGTACTTC.

This chain links TRBV12-5 with TRBJ2-3, with a weak D call TRBD2 (6 bases). CDR1 is LGHNT, CDR2 FRNRAP, per germline. V lost 0 bases, J lost 1 base, and 8 bases lay in between. This CDR3 has 15 residues. The CDR3, as DNA: TGTGCTAGTGGTTTGGTCCCTAGCGGCACAGATACGCAGTATTTT. This codes for CASGLVPSGTDTQYF. Full variable domain (rest looked up from reference TRBV12-5 and TRBJ2-3): DARVTQTPRHKVTEMGQEVTMRCQPILGHNTVFWYRQTMMQGLELLAYFRNRAPLDDSGMPKDRFSAEMPDATLATLKIQPSEPRDSAVYFCASGLVPSGTDTQYFGPGTRLTVL.

This clone has only one observation. For the CDR3, the DNA is TGCGCCAGCAGTGAAGGGGAACCAAATTCACCCCTCCACTTT. Amino acid sequence: CASSEGEPNSPLHF. The chain recombines TRBV10-2 with TRBJ1-6; possibly TRBD1 for D (5 bases). The germline V gene has CDR1 WSHSY and CDR2 SAAADI. The CDR3 totals 14 residues. Trimming removed 3 bases at V and 7 bases at J, with 10 bases between.

The chain is built from TRBV6-6 and TRBJ1-5; TRBD1 might be the D (5 bases). The CDR3 is made up of 14 amino acids. CDR1 is MNHNY and CDR2 is SVGAGI in the germline V gene (reference sequence). Trimming shortened V by 8 bases and J by 5 bases, and 16 bases separated the two germline ends. The CDR3: CASLESDRYQPQHF. CDR3 in DNA: TGTGCCAGCCTAGAAAGTGACAGATATCAGCCCCAGCATTTT.

The chain links TRBV15 to TRBJ2-3; 9 nucleotides match TRBD2. The CDR3 is made up of 14 amino acids. V lost 6 bases and J lost 5; bases outside the gene matches: 6. The germline gives CDR1 LNHNV, CDR2 YYDKDF (reference sequence). The CDR3 spells CATRSSGGGDTQYF. The CDR3 region has the DNA TGTGCCACCAGGAGTAGCGGGGGTGGAGATACGCAGTATTTT.

The V call is TRBV30, the J call TRBJ2-3, with D perhaps TRBD1 (5 bases). Germline V lookup: CDR1 GTSNPN, CDR2 SVGIG (reference sequence). This CDR3 spans 12 amino acids. V lost 0 bases and J 7 bases, leaving 8 bases between the germline ends. DNA for the CDR3: TGTGCCTGGAGTGTCCAGGGAAATACGCAGTATTTT. Its translation: CAWSVQGNTQYF. Based on the CDR3 plus reference TRBV30 and TRBJ2-3, the full variable domain is SQTIHQWPATLVQPVGSPLSLECTVEGTSNPNLYWYRQAAGRGLQLLFYSVGIGQISSEVPQNLSASRPQDRQFILSSKKLLLSDSGFYLCAWSVQGNTQYFGPGTRLTVL.

The chain has TRBV27 and TRBJ1-5, with 7 positions matching TRBD1. Germline V lookup: CDR1 MNHEY, CDR2 SMNVEV (reference sequence). The ends lost 5 bases at V and 0 bases at J; junction bases unmatched: 4. The CDR3 spans 15 residues. The DNA for the CDR3 is TGTGCCAGCAGTAGGCAGGGGGTTAGCAATCAGCCCCAGCATTTT. As protein: CASSRQGVSNQPQHF.

The V gene is TRBV6-2 or TRBV6-3, the J gene TRBJ2-7, with D maybe TRBD1 (6 bases). Deletions cut 7 bases from V and 1 base from J, with 14 bases between. The CDR3 is 14 residues long. CDR1 is MNHEY, CDR2 SVGEGT, per germline. The CDR3 loop reads CASNPPGVSYEQYF. In nucleotides, the CDR3 is TGTGCCAGCAACCCTCCAGGGGTTTCCTACGAGCAGTACTTC.

The chain recombines TRBV27 with TRBJ2-5, with 9 bases identical to TRBD1. Germline-derived CDR1 and CDR2 are MNHEY and SMNVEV (reference sequence). The junction had 12 bases not matched to a gene; V was cut back by 2 bases and J by 5 bases. The CDR3 extends over 17 amino acids. In DNA, the CDR3 is TGTGCCAGCAGTTTACCCCCAACAGGGGGCGGGCGGGAGACCCAGTACTTC. This encodes CASSLPPTGGGRETQYF.

The J gene is TRBJ1-3, the V gene TRBV7-6, with D perhaps TRBD1 (6 bases). Germline loops: CDR1 SGHVS, CDR2 FNYEAQ. The V end lost 1 base, the J end lost 4 bases, and 8 bases lay between the germline ends. The CDR3 totals 14 residues. CDR3 amino acids: CASSLGGQGNTIYF. CDR3 nucleotides: TGTGCCAGCAGCTTAGGAGGACAGGGAAACACCATATATTTT. Filled out from reference TRBV7-6 and TRBJ1-3, the complete variable domain reads GAGVSQSPRYKVTKRGQDVALRCDPISGHVSLYWYRQALGQGPEFLTYFNYEAQQDKSGLPNDRFSAERPEGSISTLTIQRTEQRDSAMYRCASSLGGQGNTIYFGEGSWLTVV.

This chain joins TRBV2 and TRBJ2-7, with D possibly being TRBD1 (5 bases). This CDR3 has 15 amino acids. Germline CDR1 and CDR2: SNHLY and FYNNEI. The V gene lost 0 bases and the J gene lost 1 base, with 10 bases spanning the gap. CDR3 loop: CASSEALDRSYEQYF. CDR3 sequence (DNA): TGTGCCAGCAGTGAAGCCCTAGACAGATCCTACGAGCAGTACTTC.

The genes are TRBV2 and TRBJ2-3; unclear D gene. The CDR3 is 14 amino acids. Germline V CDR1 and CDR2: SNHLY, FYNNEI. Trimming pared 3 bases from V and 2 bases from J, leaving 9 bases between. The chain's CDR3 is CASSDSSTTDTQYF. The CDR3 region has the DNA TGTGCCAGCAGTGATAGTTCTACCACAGATACGCAGTATTTT.

The chain uses TRBV27 and TRBJ1-4; 10 bases line up with TRBD1. The CDR3 runs 17 residues. Per the germline V gene, CDR1 is MNHEY and CDR2 is SMNVEV (reference sequence). Trimming at V came to 8 bases and at J to 8 bases, leaving 17 bases not matched to a gene. This CDR3 reads CASAKYRDRGFREKLFF. The CDR3 region has the DNA TGTGCCAGCGCCAAATACCGGGACAGGGGATTTCGGGAAAAACTGTTTTTT.

Here the CDR3 DNA reads TGTGCCAGTAGTCCTGGAAAGACAGGGGGTTACGAAAAACTGTTTTTT. Its protein is CASSPGKTGGYEKLFF. The chain is built from TRBV19 and TRBJ1-4; 9 bases are a match to TRBD1. CDR1 and CDR2 from the germline V gene are LNHDA and SQIVND (reference sequence). V was pared by 5 bases and J by 8 bases, with 12 bases of the junction left unmatched. This CDR3 contains 16 residues. Based on the CDR3 plus reference TRBV19 and TRBJ1-4, the full variable domain is DGGITQSPKYLFRKEGQNVTLSCEQNLNHDAMYWYRQDPGQGLRLIYYSQIVNDFQKGDIAEGYSVSREKKESFPLTVTSAQKNPTAFYLCASSPGKTGGYEKLFFGSGTQLSVL.

This chain uses TRBV2 with TRBJ2-3, with 7 nucleotides matching TRBD1. The germline CDR1 and CDR2 sequences are SNHLY and FYNNEI. The CDR3 length is 14 residues. V lost 4 bases to trimming and J lost 6 bases; unmatched junction nucleotides: 7. As DNA, the CDR3 is TGTGCCAGCAGTGTTCAGGGGGTGGAGGATACGCAGTATTTT. This sequence encodes CASSVQGVEDTQYF.

This clone was detected only a few times. The V and J genes are TRBV7-3 and TRBJ1-2; 7 bases are shared with TRBD1. V lost 3 bases, J lost 6 bases, and 4 bases stayed unmatched. The CDR3 has 13 amino acids. CDR1 is SGHTA and CDR2 is FQGTGA in the germline V gene. CDR3 residues: CASSFGGGNGYTF. Here the CDR3 DNA reads TGTGCCAGCAGCTTTGGAGGGGGCAATGGCTACACCTTC.

V gene TRBV19 combines with J gene TRBJ2-6; 7 bases match TRBD1. The trim removed 3 bases at V and 2 bases at J, leaving 4 bases unmatched. CDR1 is LNHDA, CDR2 SQIVND, per germline (reference sequence). The CDR3 is 16 residues long. The CDR3 DNA sequence: TGTGCCAGTAGTATGACAGGGTTAACTGGGGCCAACGTCCTGACTTTC. Amino acids: CASSMTGLTGANVLTF.

The genes are TRBV20-1 and TRBJ1-6, with a tentative D call TRBD1 (5 bases). The CDR3 covers 15 residues. Germline V gives CDR1 DFQATT, CDR2 SNEGSKA (reference sequence). V gave up 6 bases and J gave up 7 bases, with 19 bases separating them. CDR3 amino acids: CSASLGRASNSPLHF. CDR3 DNA sequence: TGCAGTGCCAGTTTGGGCAGGGCATCGAATTCACCCCTCCACTTT.

The CDR3 protein is CASSEWGQGWEDTQYF. The CDR3 DNA follows: TGTGCCAGCAGTGAATGGGGACAGGGGTGGGAGGATACGCAGTATTTT. The chain couples TRBV6-1 to TRBJ2-3, with TRBD1 identical over 10 bases. The length of the CDR3 is 16 residues. Unmatched junction bases numbered 8, after V lost 2 bases and J lost 6 bases. The V gene's germline CDR1 is MNHNS and CDR2 SASEGT.

J is TRBJ2-6 and V is TRBV5-3; no clear D gene. TRBV5-3 has ORF status, its function being uncertain. Trimming removed 0 bases at V and 5 bases at J, with 9 bases between. The CDR3 runs to 15 residues. The CDR3 DNA is TGTGCCAGAAGCTTGGACAGACACTGGGCCAACGTCCTGACTTTC. Translation gives CARSLDRHWANVLTF.

The genes are TRBV7-6 and TRBJ2-7; 9 bases map to TRBD1. Germline assignment: CDR1 SGHVS and CDR2 FNYEAQ. The CDR3 spans 13 residues. V dropped 5 bases and J dropped 6; count of bases not matched to a gene: 5. The chain's CDR3 is CASSPGQGTEQYF. In DNA form, the CDR3 reads TGTGCCAGCAGCCCCGGACAGGGGACCGAGCAGTACTTC.